This T cell receptor (beta chain) stems from a study of blood T cell repertoires in COVID-19. Study summary: Samples came from the United States, Italy and Spain, spanning acute and convalescent COVID-19. PBMCs, B-cell-depleted T cells, or T cells provided the cDNA or gDNA that made up the material.

The V and J ends lost 6 bases and 2 bases, in that order; junction bases with no gene match: 1. The V gene's germline CDR1 is LGHDT and CDR2 YNNKEL (reference sequence). There are 13 residues in the CDR3. In the authors' methods: For nucleated cells, counts were estimated from reference gene primer amplification. Data came from immunoSEQ multiplex PCR; TCRdb stores just in-frame clones and leaves some out. V, J and clone size were drawn from that table, and D and trimming were deduced from the DNA. The sample lists fewer than 200,000 clones; 75% to 85% were seen once. This receptor was taken from a human donor in a cohort sampled during active COVID-19. This rearrangement joins TRBV3-1 (or the pseudogene TRBV3-2) to TRBJ2-7, with 10 bases fitting TRBD1. Specimen: peripheral blood. The CDR3 region has the DNA TGTGCCAGCAGAGGACAGGGGGCCTACGAGCAGTACTTC. Its translation: CASRGQGAYEQYF.